The 20 T cell receptor beta chains below all came from one sample that was sequenced in a study of a mutant IDH1 vaccine in newly diagnosed glioma (dated by TCRdb to the early 2020s). No cognate antigen is known for these TCRs. The time point label for this specimen denotes: week 23, last vaccination. Each vaccine dose was 300 ug of a 20-mer mutant IDH1 peptide in Montanide, given subcutaneously with topical imiquimod. Library creation used the immunoSEQ multiplex PCR assay. TCRdb provides this immuneACCESS table in a form limited to in-frame rearrangements. Some clones are lacking; in checked studies, under half of them reflect an unresolved V gene, and why the rest are absent is not known. The sample contains around 39,000 clones, around 85% of them found a single time. About 2.5% of the sample comes from the top ten. Sample: PBMCs, taken from a glioma patient whose treatment included an IDH1 peptide vaccine. The receptors come from a woman aged 18-29 years with glioma. Some clones in this sample may be carry-over from other donors' samples.

V and J are TRBV7-9 and TRBJ1-2; TRBD1 is a possible D gene (5 bases). V was shortened by 0 bases and J by 6 bases, with 11 bases between the two germline ends. CDR1 is SEHNR, CDR2 FQNEAQ, per germline (reference sequence). This CDR3 spans 14 amino acids. This chain's CDR3 is CASSLATGPDGYTF. Written as DNA, the CDR3 is TGTGCCAGCAGCTTAGCAACAGGTCCCGATGGCTACACCTTC.

The rearrangement links TRBV5-1 to TRBJ2-3; D is possibly TRBD2 (5 bases). Trimming shortened V by 0 bases and J by 2 bases, and 10 bases separated the two germline ends. The CDR3 totals 15 residues. Germline-derived CDR1 and CDR2 are SGHRS and YFSETQ. The DNA of the CDR3 is TGCGCCAGCAGCTTGGGCCCTAGCCCCACAGATACGCAGTATTTT. Its translation is CASSLGPSPTDTQYF. Using reference TRBV5-1 and TRBJ2-3 for the parts outside the CDR3, the full variable domain is KAGVTQTPRYLIKTRGQQVTLSCSPISGHRSVSWYQQTPGQGLQFLFEYFSETQRNKGNFPGRFSGRQFSNSRSEMNVSTLELGDSALYLCASSLGPSPTDTQYFGPGTRLTVL.

The rearrangement uses TRBV5-1 and TRBJ1-1; D gene unclear. This CDR3 region has 14 residues. The V gene lost 0 bases and the J gene lost 1 base, with 7 bases spanning the gap. Germline V gene sequence: CDR1 SGHRS, CDR2 YFSETQ. CDR3 DNA: TGCGCCAGCAGCTTGGAAGTCTGGAACACTGAAGCTTTCTTT. Protein product: CASSLEVWNTEAFF.

CDR3 nucleotide sequence: TGTGCTAGTGGACCTCTCGGACAGTCTATACAAGAGACCCAGTACTTC. As protein: CASGPLGQSIQETQYF. V usage is TRBV12-5 and J usage is TRBJ2-5, with D tentatively TRBD1 (6 bases). CDR1 is LGHNT and CDR2 is FRNRAP in the germline V gene. CDR3 length equals 16 residues. V dropped 6 bases and J dropped 2 bases, with 19 bases sitting between them.

As regards this clone: A junction end diverges from the germline sequence, so it may reflect a read error. V and J are TRBV19 and TRBJ1-3, with D maybe TRBD1 (5 bases). This CDR3 is built from 13 residues. CDR1 is LNHDA and CDR2 is SQIVND in the germline V gene (reference sequence). The CDR3 protein is CASSPGPGNTIYF. The CDR3 bases are TGTGCCAGTAGTCCAGGGCCTGGGAACACCATATATTTT.

The chain recombines TRBV4-2 with TRBJ2-1; either TRBD1 or TRBD2 may supply D (5 bases each). The CDR3 is made up of 20 amino acids. Germline loops: CDR1 LGHNA, CDR2 YNFKEQ. V shed 5 bases and J shed 0 bases, with 26 bases lying between them. The CDR3 DNA reads as TGTGCCAGCAGCGGGGACCTCAGGACCCTCGACTGGAGCTCCTACAATGAGCAGTTCTTC. As protein: CASSGDLRTLDWSSYNEQFF.

The V and J genes are TRBV27 and TRBJ2-7; perhaps TRBD2 as D (6 bases). CDR1 MNHEY and CDR2 SMNVEV come from the germline V gene (reference sequence). The ends were cut back, 4 bases at V and 0 bases at J, with 10 bases in the middle. This CDR3 contains 14 residues. CDR3 amino acids: CASSSLGGSYEQYF. CDR3 sequence (DNA): TGTGCCAGCAGTTCCCTCGGGGGCTCCTACGAGCAGTACTTC.

This chain joins TRBV18 and TRBJ1-1, with D possibly being TRBD1 (6 bases). The V end lost 0 bases, the J end lost 11 bases, and 34 bases lay between the germline ends. Germline CDR1 is KGHSH and CDR2 is LQKENI. The CDR3 has 20 residues. The CDR3 reads CASSPPVGHRVDLERKTAFF. The CDR3 nucleotides are TGTGCCAGCTCACCACCGGTAGGTCACAGGGTTGATTTGGAACGCAAGACGGCTTTCTTT. Supplemented by reference TRBV18 and TRBJ1-1, the full variable domain reads NAGVMQNPRHLVRRRGQEARLRCSPMKGHSHVYWYRQLPEEGLKFMVYLQKENIIDESGMPKERFSAEFPKEGPSILRIQQVVRGDSAAYFCASSPPVGHRVDLERKTAFFGQGTRLTVV.

V is TRBV12-5 and J is TRBJ2-2, with D hard to call. Trimming stripped 4 bases from V and 1 base from J, with 7 bases between. Germline-derived CDR1 and CDR2 are LGHNT and FRNRAP. The CDR3 spans 14 residues. The CDR3 loop reads CASGSGRNTGELFF. The CDR3 DNA follows: TGTGCTAGTGGTTCTGGGCGGAACACCGGGGAGCTGTTTTTT.

The chain employs TRBV9 and TRBJ2-7, with a weak D call TRBD1 (5 bases). The CDR3 contains 14 residues. CDR1 and CDR2 from the germline V gene are SGDLS and YYNGEE. V was shortened by 2 bases and J by 1 base, with 10 bases between the two germline ends. The CDR3 loop reads CASSVGDRSYEQYF. CDR3 DNA: TGTGCCAGCAGCGTGGGCGACAGATCCTACGAGCAGTACTTC.

The chain couples TRBV7-9 to TRBJ1-1; D gene ambiguous. CDR3 size: 14 residues. Germline-derived CDR1 and CDR2 are SEHNR and FQNEAQ (reference sequence). Trimming cost V 1 base and J 3 bases, with 9 bases left between them. The CDR3 spells CASSLVIKDTEAFF. DNA for the CDR3: TGTGCCAGCAGCTTAGTTATAAAGGACACTGAAGCTTTCTTT.

The chain uses TRBV6-6 and TRBJ1-5, with 9 bases aligning to TRBD1. CDR1 and CDR2 (germline): MNHNY, SVGAGI (reference sequence). Losses at the gene ends were 6 bases for V and 8 bases for J; bases not matched to a gene: 11. The CDR3 runs 15 residues. The CDR3 here is CASRAGGDRDKPQHF. CDR3 DNA sequence: TGTGCCAGCAGGGCCGGCGGGGACAGGGACAAGCCCCAGCATTTT.

The chain carries TRBV30 and TRBJ1-2, with TRBD1 identical over 9 bases. V shed 4 bases, J shed 5 bases, and the junction held 17 bases outside the gene matches. Per the germline V gene, CDR1 is GTSNPN and CDR2 is SVGIG (reference sequence). The CDR3 has 17 amino acids. CDR3 sequence reads: CAWIQFHPGQGSYGYTF. The CDR3 DNA reads TGTGCCTGGATCCAATTTCATCCGGGACAGGGTTCTTATGGCTACACCTTC.

This clone was seen just once. The J gene is TRBJ2-7, the V gene TRBV7-3, with D possibly called TRBD1 or TRBD2 (5 bases each). CDR1 and CDR2 from the germline V gene are SGHTA and FQGTGA. Trimming removed 5 bases from V and 7 bases from J, with 18 bases in between. CDR3 length: 14 residues. Here the CDR3 DNA reads TGTGCCAGCAGCCCGGGGCGGGCTTCCCCTGAGCAGTACTTC. Translation: CASSPGRASPEQYF.

This chain joins TRBV6-1 and TRBJ1-5; D gene uncertain. The CDR3 runs 13 residues. Germline lookup yields CDR1 MNHNS and CDR2 SASEGT. With 6 bases removed from V and 4 bases from J, the gap between germline ends came to 10 bases. The CDR3 DNA reads as TGTGCCAGCAGGGACGGAGCGAATCAGCCCCAGCATTTT. Encoded protein: CASRDGANQPQHF.

This chain joins TRBV7-2 and TRBJ1-2; D unclear. The V end was cut by 0 bases, the J end by 2 bases, with 4 bases between. CDR1 and CDR2 from the germline V gene are SGHTA and FQGNSA. The CDR3 spans 13 residues. The chain's CDR3 is CASSLAMNYGYTF. For the CDR3, the DNA is TGTGCCAGCAGCTTAGCCATGAACTATGGCTACACCTTC.

This chain uses TRBV4-2 with TRBJ2-1; 12 nucleotides agree with TRBD2. Germline-derived CDR1 and CDR2 are LGHNA and YNFKEQ. This CDR3 is 16 amino acids long. V lost 0 bases to trimming and J lost 8 bases; unmatched junction nucleotides: 5. As DNA, the CDR3 is TGTGCCAGCAGCCAAGATATGGCTAGCGGGGGGGATGAGCAGTTCTTC. Amino acid sequence: CASSQDMASGGDEQFF.

J is TRBJ2-2 and V is TRBV27; 10 bases match TRBD2. V dropped 3 bases and J dropped 7; count of bases not matched to a gene: 5. This CDR3 comprises 15 residues. Germline V CDR1 and CDR2: MNHEY, SMNVEV (reference sequence). This CDR3 is CASSFLAGEGGELFF. CDR3 nucleotides: TGTGCCAGCAGTTTCCTAGCGGGGGAGGGCGGGGAGCTGTTTTTT.

V usage is TRBV5-1 and J usage is TRBJ1-1; the D gene is possibly TRBD1 (6 bases). The CDR3 loop spans 13 amino acids. With 2 bases removed from V and 7 bases from J, the gap between germline ends came to 12 bases. Germline CDR1 SGHRS, CDR2 YFSETQ. The CDR3 DNA reads as TGCGCCAGCAGCTTTGTGGGGGCCAGTGAAGCTTTCTTT. Translating it yields CASSFVGASEAFF.

The CDR3 loop is CASSLTSVYEQYF. Here the CDR3 DNA reads TGTGCCAGCAGTCTGACTAGCGTCTACGAGCAGTACTTC. V is TRBV6-6 and J is TRBJ2-7; TRBD2 matches at 8 bases. V trimming: 5 bases; J trimming: 3 bases; junction bases outside the gene matches: 3. This CDR3 is built from 13 residues. Germline CDR1 reads MNHNY; CDR2 reads SVGAGI (reference sequence).